These 25 T cell receptor beta chains came from one sample sequenced in a study of blood T cells in healthy people across ages. A second about 7 to 12 cycle PCR used barcoded and J-beta primers. TCRdb itself ran the 5' RACE reads through MiXCR, one entry per CDR3 protein. The table shows under 800,000 distinct CDR3 sequences, with roughly 41% occurring only once. The specimen was blood. The origin of the receptors is a woman in her fifties or sixties in good health.

In this sample, this clonotype turned up a few times. V usage is TRBV20-1 and J usage is TRBJ2-3; TRBD2 agrees at 10 bases. Germline V gene data show CDR1 as DFQATT and CDR2 as SNEGSKA (reference sequence). V trimming: 3 bases; J trimming: 4 bases; junction bases outside the gene matches: 7. The CDR3 runs to 15 residues. The CDR3 DNA reads TGCAGTGCTAGTTCTAGCGGGAGTGTCGCAGATACGCAGTATTTT. Its translation is CSASSSGSVADTQYF.

The CDR3, as DNA: TGTGCCAGCAGCCAACAAACAGGGGCGCCCTACGAGCAGTACTTC. This sequence encodes CASSQQTGAPYEQYF. The chain employs TRBV3-1 and TRBJ2-7; 7 bases are a match to TRBD1. This CDR3 is 15 amino acids long. Germline V gene sequence: CDR1 LGHDT, CDR2 YNNKEL (reference sequence). The ends lost 2 bases at V and 2 bases at J; junction bases unmatched: 6.

This clonotype occurred many times. CDR3 protein: CASSLVVSQETQYF. The DNA for the CDR3 is TGTGCCAGCAGCTTAGTCGTCAGTCAAGAGACCCAGTACTTC. The chain uses TRBV7-9 and TRBJ2-5; no definite D call. V lost 1 base and J lost 2, with 8 bases in between. Germline lookup yields CDR1 SEHNR and CDR2 FQNEAQ (reference sequence). The CDR3 loop spans 14 amino acids.

This clonotype was found a few times. The chain combines TRBV12-3 or TRBV12-4 with TRBJ2-5; 8 bases match TRBD1. V lost 4 bases, J lost 4 bases, and 11 bases stayed unmatched. The CDR3 has 16 residues. The CDR3 protein is CASSSRTGGSGETQYF. DNA of the CDR3: TGTGCCAGCAGTTCTCGAACAGGGGGATCGGGAGAGACCCAGTACTTC.

The chain carries TRBV9 and TRBJ2-7, with TRBD2 matching 8 bases. The V gene's germline CDR1 is SGDLS and CDR2 YYNGEE. The CDR3 has 14 residues. Trimming removed 4 bases from V and 7 bases from J; junction bases left unmatched: 10. CDR3 nucleotide sequence: TGTGCCAGCAGCTCGGGAGGGCCCTTGAATGAGCAGTACTTC. Amino acid sequence: CASSSGGPLNEQYF.

V usage is TRBV9 and J usage is TRBJ2-3; 9 bases agree with TRBD2. In germline, CDR1 is SGDLS, CDR2 YYNGEE. V lost 1 base, J lost 4 bases, and 4 bases stayed unmatched. This CDR3 has 15 residues. The CDR3 is CASSVRGGAADTQYF. The DNA of the CDR3 is TGTGCCAGCAGCGTACGCGGGGGGGCCGCAGATACGCAGTATTTT.

Regarding this clonotype: At one of its ends the junction is not consistent with the germline gene, which may arise from a read error. CDR3 in DNA: TGTGCCAGCAGTTCAGGGGGCTTGGATGAAAACCTGTTTTTT. Protein product: CASSSGGLDENLFF. The chain combines TRBV27 with TRBJ1-4; 8 bases agree with TRBD1. Germline assignment: CDR1 MNHEY and CDR2 SMNVEV (reference sequence). The CDR3 contains 14 residues.

Remarks on this clonotype: A read error may produce the germline difference seen at one junction end. The V gene is TRBV7-2, the J gene TRBJ1-2, with D possibly matching TRBD1 (5 bases). The V gene's germline CDR1 is SGHTA and CDR2 FQGNSA. The CDR3 consists of 13 residues. CDR3 amino acids: CASSVPGNYGHTF. The DNA of the CDR3 is TGTGCCAGCAGCGTACCAGGGAACTATGGCCACACCTTC.

The gene calls are TRBV6-2 or TRBV6-3 and TRBJ1-5; D is unclear. The CDR3 is 14 amino acids. V dropped 4 bases and J dropped 7 bases, with 14 bases sitting between them. The germline V gene has CDR1 MNHEY and CDR2 SVGEGT. The CDR3 sequence: CASSLERLWQPQHF. DNA for the CDR3: TGTGCCAGCAGTTTAGAGAGGCTCTGGCAGCCCCAGCATTTT.

In this sample, this clonotype turned up a few times. The chain combines TRBV6-2 or TRBV6-3 with TRBJ2-1, with TRBD1 as a possible D gene (6 bases). The CDR3 has 16 residues. Germline CDR1 MNHEY, CDR2 SVGEGT. Trimming stripped 3 bases from V and 0 bases from J, with 12 bases between. CDR3 loop: CASSYPGQSSYNEQFF. CDR3 nucleotides: TGTGCCAGCAGTTATCCCGGACAGAGCTCCTACAATGAGCAGTTCTTC.

In its sample, this clonotype was seen a few times. This chain connects TRBV6-1 to TRBJ2-5; 9 bases are a match to TRBD2. The CDR3 is 16 amino acids. Per germline, CDR1 MNHNS and CDR2 SASEGT. With V trimmed by 3 bases and J by 2 bases, 7 bases remained unmatched. CDR3 DNA sequence: TGTGCCAGCAGTGAGTGGCTAGCGGGGACACAAGAGACCCAGTACTTC. Translation: CASSEWLAGTQETQYF.

The V gene is TRBV5-1, the J gene TRBJ2-1, with D perhaps given as TRBD1 or TRBD2 (7 bases each). The J call is in doubt because the DNA end fits TRBJ2-7 better. The CDR3 covers 15 residues. CDR1 and CDR2 (germline): SGHRS, YFSETQ. In DNA, the CDR3 is TGCGCCAGCAGCTTGCAGGGGGGGGGCTTGTATGAGCAGTACTTC. Its protein product is CASSLQGGGLYEQYF.

V gene TRBV5-1 combines with J gene TRBJ1-1, with TRBD1 matching 7 bases. The germline V gene encodes CDR1 SGHRS and CDR2 YFSETQ. With 5 bases clipped from V and 2 bases from J, the junction kept 6 bases outside the gene matches. The CDR3 is 14 amino acids. DNA of the CDR3: TGCGCCAGCAGGGCCGGGACAGCCAACACTGAAGCTTTCTTT. Encoded protein: CASRAGTANTEAFF.

CDR3 residues: CASRAGRFSYNEQFF. Written as DNA, the CDR3 is TGTGCCAGCAGAGCCGGGAGATTCTCCTACAATGAGCAGTTCTTC. The chain has TRBV7-9 and TRBJ2-1; D possibly corresponds to TRBD2 (6 bases). Trimming pared 6 bases from V and 0 bases from J, leaving 12 bases between. Germline CDR1 is SEHNR and CDR2 is FQNEAQ (reference sequence). This CDR3 spans 15 amino acids.

This clonotype was detected once. Mismatch with germline at one junction end may stem from a read error. The CDR3 loop is CASSPPRSANTGELFF. CDR3 DNA: TGCGCCAGCTCACCACCGCGGAGCGCGAACACCGGGGAGCTGTTTTTT. This chain uses TRBV18 with TRBJ2-2, with D uncertain. The CDR3 totals 16 residues. Germline CDR1 KGHSH, CDR2 LQKENI.

This clonotype was seen ten or more times. The chain joins TRBV12-5 to TRBJ1-2, with D perhaps matching TRBD1 (5 bases). This CDR3 is 14 amino acids long. Looked up from germline, CDR1 is LGHNT and CDR2 is FRNRAP. V was cut by 4 bases and J by 8 bases, with 17 bases left in between. DNA of the CDR3: TGTGCTAGTGGTTCTACCCTAGGGGCTGGGGGCTACACCTTC. Encoded protein: CASGSTLGAGGYTF. Filled out from reference TRBV12-5 and TRBJ1-2, the complete variable domain reads DARVTQTPRHKVTEMGQEVTMRCQPILGHNTVFWYRQTMMQGLELLAYFRNRAPLDDSGMPKDRFSAEMPDATLATLKIQPSEPRDSAVYFCASGSTLGAGGYTFGSGTRLTVV.

CDR3 sequence reads: CASSQSQGQVRDTQYF. CDR3 nucleotides: TGTGCCAGCAGTCAATCCCAGGGGCAGGTCAGGGATACGCAGTATTTT. The rearrangement links TRBV27 to TRBJ2-3, with D maybe TRBD1 (6 bases). The CDR3 is 16 amino acids. The germline gives CDR1 MNHEY, CDR2 SMNVEV (reference sequence). The V end lost 5 bases, the J end lost 6 bases, and 21 bases lay between the germline ends.

In this sample, this clonotype turned up many times. This rearrangement joins TRBV20-1 to TRBJ1-1, with 8 bases aligning to TRBD1. The germline V gene encodes CDR1 DFQATT and CDR2 SNEGSKA (reference sequence). J gave up 0 bases and V 1 base, and 7 bases lay outside the gene matches. CDR3 length: 16 amino acids. The CDR3 spells CSARVGQGALNTEAFF. The CDR3 region has the DNA TGCAGTGCTAGAGTGGGGCAGGGGGCTTTGAACACTGAAGCTTTCTTT.

This rearrangement joins TRBV28 to TRBJ2-5; tentative D call: TRBD1 (6 bases). The end of the DNA fits TRBJ2-7 better, so the J call may be wrong. This CDR3 contains 12 residues. Per the germline V gene, CDR1 is MDHEN and CDR2 is SYDVKM. CDR3 coding DNA: TGTGCCAGCATTGTCAGGGGTTACGAGCAGTACTTC. This translates into CASIVRGYEQYF.

The chain combines TRBV7-9 with TRBJ2-1; D remains ambiguous. The germline CDR1 and CDR2 sequences are SEHNR and FQNEAQ (reference sequence). The CDR3 runs to 13 residues. The chain's CDR3 is CALFVDSYNEQFF. The CDR3, as DNA: TGTGCTTTATTCGTTGACTCCTACAATGAGCAGTTCTTC.

The rearrangement uses TRBV7-2 and TRBJ2-3; 8 nucleotides agree with TRBD1. CDR3 size: 15 residues. The germline CDR1 and CDR2 sequences are SGHTA and FQGNSA. V was pared by 5 bases and J by 1 base, with 5 bases of the junction left unmatched. CDR3 sequence (DNA): TGTGCCAGCAGCCGCGGGACAGGACGCACAGATACGCAGTATTTT. Translating gives CASSRGTGRTDTQYF.

The chain employs TRBV25-1 and TRBJ2-3; D remains ambiguous. V shed 3 bases and J shed 4 bases, with 8 bases lying between them. CDR1 and CDR2 from the germline V gene are MGHDK and SYGVNS. The CDR3 is 13 amino acids. CDR3 residues: CASSEGKPDTQYF. In nucleotides, the CDR3 is TGTGCCAGCAGTGAGGGGAAACCAGATACGCAGTATTTT.

This sequence joins TRBV10-3 and TRBJ1-6, with D tentatively TRBD1 (6 bases). V was cut by 6 bases and J by 10 bases, with 16 bases left in between. CDR3 length equals 14 residues. The V gene's germline CDR1 is ENHRY and CDR2 SYGVKD. The CDR3 reads CAIRRQEEHSPLHF. In DNA form, the CDR3 reads TGTGCCATCAGGAGACAGGAGGAACACTCACCCCTCCACTTT.

This chain joins TRBV5-1 and TRBJ1-2; 8 bases match TRBD1. Germline lookup yields CDR1 SGHRS and CDR2 YFSETQ. V lost 1 base to trimming and J lost 10 bases; unmatched junction nucleotides: 12. The CDR3 is made up of 15 amino acids. Written as DNA, the CDR3 is TGCGCCAGCAGCTTGAATTCCGGGACAGGAGGACTCTACACCTTC. Translating gives CASSLNSGTGGLYTF.

About this clonotype: With a much larger clone just one base away, this may be a read error. This chain connects TRBV30 to TRBJ2-1; D unresolved. Germline V gene sequence: CDR1 GTSNPN, CDR2 SVGIG (reference sequence). This CDR3 spans 11 amino acids. The chain's CDR3 is CAWASDNEQFF. For the CDR3, the DNA is TGTGCCTGGGCCTCCGACAATGAGCAGTTCTTC.